One sample yielded the 27 T cell receptor beta chains listed below, sequenced in a study of blood T cells in healthy people across ages. Through a sample-barcoded 5' primer and a J-beta primer mix, a second PCR was run for roughly 7 to 12 cycles. Using its own MiXCR run on the 5' RACE reads, TCRdb lists one record per CDR3 protein. The data hold 730,000 or so distinct CDR3 sequences, with roughly 45% observed a single time. Input material: blood. The receptors were gathered from a woman aged 55-70 years in good health.

This clonotype was seen a few times. The rearrangement joins TRBV7-2 to TRBJ2-3; a weak D match, TRBD2 (6 bases). Trimming took off 0 bases at V and 3 bases at J, with 13 bases between the two ends. CDR1 is SGHTA, CDR2 FQGNSA, per germline. There are 16 residues in the CDR3. The CDR3 DNA reads TGTGCCAGCAGCTTAGCGTCGGGAGTTGGAACAGATACGCAGTATTTT. This encodes CASSLASGVGTDTQYF.

The chain recombines TRBV7-9 with TRBJ2-7; 7 bases line up with TRBD1. J lost 1 base, V lost 6 bases, and 6 bases had no gene match. The length of the CDR3 is 14 residues. Germline CDR1 is SEHNR and CDR2 is FQNEAQ (reference sequence). The CDR3 is CASRIGTESYEQYF. The CDR3 bases are TGTGCCAGCAGGATCGGGACAGAATCCTACGAGCAGTACTTC.

There are many counts of this clonotype. The chain recombines TRBV11-1 with TRBJ2-5; D is uncertain. Trimming pared 6 bases from V and 0 bases from J, leaving 5 bases between. Germline V gene data show CDR1 as SGHAT and CDR2 as FQDESV (reference sequence). This CDR3 spans 12 amino acids. The DNA of the CDR3 is TGTGCCAGCAGTAGGGACCAAGAGACCCAGTACTTC. It specifies CASSRDQETQYF.

The J gene is TRBJ2-7, the V gene TRBV12-3 or TRBV12-4; 10 nucleotides line up with TRBD1. Losses at the gene ends were 4 bases for V and 3 bases for J; bases not matched to a gene: 3. This CDR3 has 14 amino acids. In DNA form, the CDR3 reads TGTGCCAGCAGTTGGGACAGGGGTGGCTACGAGCAGTACTTC. Its translation: CASSWDRGGYEQYF.

On this clonotype itself: Given a much more abundant clone one base away, this may be a read error. V is TRBV9 and J is TRBJ2-7; 8 bases fit TRBD1. The CDR3 totals 14 residues. Trimming took 7 bases from V and 7 from J; bases not matched to a gene: 13. CDR1 and CDR2 from the germline V gene are SGDLS and YYNGEE. The CDR3 bases are TGTGCCAGCCGCGCGGCCTACAGGGGGGATGAGCAGTACTTC. Translated: CASRAAYRGDEQYF.

In its sample, this clonotype was seen a few times. The rearrangement uses TRBV5-1 and TRBJ1-1; D call uncertain. V shed 0 bases and J shed 0 bases, with 6 bases lying between them. Germline assignment: CDR1 SGHRS and CDR2 YFSETQ. This CDR3 is 14 amino acids long. CDR3: CASSLAEVNTEAFF. The CDR3, as DNA: TGCGCCAGCAGCTTGGCCGAGGTGAACACTGAAGCTTTCTTT.

This clonotype appeared a few times. This chain joins TRBV7-3 and TRBJ2-4, with 8 bases aligning to TRBD1. The CDR3 runs 15 residues. CDR1 and CDR2 (germline): SGHTA, FQGTGA. V lost 5 bases to trimming and J lost 5 bases; unmatched junction nucleotides: 8. CDR3 protein: CASSADREFENIQYF. In DNA form, the CDR3 reads TGTGCCAGCAGCGCGGACAGGGAGTTTGAAAACATTCAGTACTTC.

The gene calls are TRBV5-1 and TRBJ2-1; possible D gene TRBD1, 7 bases. The CDR3 length is 14 residues. With 4 bases removed from V and 6 bases from J, the gap between germline ends came to 14 bases. Germline loops: CDR1 SGHRS, CDR2 YFSETQ. CDR3: CASSGAGGTNEQFF. The CDR3 DNA is TGCGCCAGCAGCGGGGCAGGGGGGACCAATGAGCAGTTCTTC.

There are a few counts of this clonotype. V is TRBV28 and J is TRBJ2-1; the match to TRBD2 covers 9 bases. Germline V gene lookup returns CDR1 MDHEN and CDR2 SYDVKM. The V gene end was trimmed by 7 bases and the J gene end by 10 bases; junction bases not matched to a gene: 5. CDR3 size: 12 residues. The CDR3 nucleotides read TGTGCCAGCACCCAGGGACTAGCAGAGCAGTTCTTC. As protein: CASTQGLAEQFF.

Only a few counts were recorded for this clonotype. V is TRBV18 and J is TRBJ2-5; 13 bases align to TRBD2. CDR1 and CDR2 (germline): KGHSH, LQKENI. The CDR3 contains 15 residues. Trimming took 4 bases from V and 4 from J; bases not matched to a gene: 3. The CDR3 sequence is CASSLGTSGTETQYF. The CDR3 coding sequence is TGTGCCAGCTCACTCGGGACTAGCGGGACAGAGACCCAGTACTTC.

The chain combines TRBV7-9 with TRBJ2-1, with TRBD1 matching 7 bases. Trimming took 7 bases from V and 4 from J; bases not matched to a gene: 4. Germline CDR1 reads SEHNR; CDR2 reads FQNEAQ (reference sequence). There are 13 residues in the CDR3. CDR3 amino acids: CASTRDRYNEQFF. CDR3 sequence (DNA): TGTGCCAGCACCCGGGACAGATACAATGAGCAGTTCTTC.

This chain joins TRBV20-1 and TRBJ2-7, with D possibly being TRBD1 (5 bases). Looked up from germline, CDR1 is DFQATT and CDR2 is SNEGSKA (reference sequence). CDR3 length: 13 residues. Trimming pared 7 bases from V and 1 base from J, leaving 14 bases between. The CDR3 nucleotides are TGCAGTGGGTATCAGGGCCTTTCCTACGAGCAGTACTTC. Encoded protein: CSGYQGLSYEQYF.

This clonotype showed up just a few times. The chain combines TRBV5-1 with TRBJ1-1; D ambiguous. CDR1 is SGHRS, CDR2 YFSETQ, per germline. This CDR3 is built from 15 residues. The V end lost 3 bases, the J end lost 1 base, and 13 bases lay between the germline ends. The CDR3 spells CASSSLTLRNTEAFF. CDR3 coding DNA: TGCGCCAGCAGCTCACTGACCCTTAGGAACACTGAAGCTTTCTTT.

In this sample, this clonotype turned up many times. The chain employs TRBV4-2 and TRBJ2-3, with a possible D match to TRBD2 (5 bases). V lost 0 bases, J lost 4 bases, and 17 bases lay in between. This CDR3 contains 17 residues. The germline V gene has CDR1 LGHNA and CDR2 YNFKEQ. The CDR3 DNA sequence: TGTGCCAGCAGCCAAGATCTGTACGGGAAAGGCGCAGATACGCAGTATTTT. As protein: CASSQDLYGKGADTQYF.

To note about this clonotype: This may be a read error, as it is one base from a much larger clone. J is TRBJ2-7 and V is TRBV14; D is unresolved. Gene TRBJ2-4 matches the end of the DNA better, so the J call may be wrong. The length of the CDR3 is 11 residues. CDR1 and CDR2 from the germline V gene are SGHDN and FVKESK. The CDR3 protein is CASSQGSIQYF. The CDR3 DNA follows: TGTGCCAGCAGCCAAGGAAGCATTCAGTACTTC.

The rearrangement links TRBV13 to TRBJ2-5, with 7 bases aligning to TRBD2. CDR1 and CDR2 (germline): PRHDT, FYEKMQ (reference sequence). This CDR3 has 15 amino acids. V lost 1 base and J lost 11; bases outside the gene matches: 13. The CDR3 reads CASSLVTGGRDEQYF. The CDR3 nucleotides are TGTGCCAGCAGCTTAGTAACGGGGGGACGGGATGAGCAGTACTTC.

This clonotype came up a few times. The V gene is TRBV4-1, the J gene TRBJ1-4; TRBD1 is a possible D gene (5 bases). CDR3 size: 13 residues. The V end lost 0 bases, the J end lost 8 bases, and 7 bases lay between the germline ends. The germline V gene has CDR1 MGHRA and CDR2 YSYEKL. CDR3 sequence reads: CASSQDWGEKLFF. CDR3 DNA: TGCGCCAGCAGCCAAGATTGGGGCGAAAAACTGTTTTTT.

This clonotype has just a few counts. The chain couples TRBV21-1 to TRBJ2-3. TRBV21-1 is classified as a pseudogene. This CDR3 contains 13 residues. In nucleotides, the CDR3 is TGTGCCACCAGGGACCGACGCACAGATACGCAGTATTTT. Translation gives CATRDRRTDTQYF.

The chain employs TRBV12-3 or TRBV12-4 and TRBJ1-2; no definite D call. Trimming left V 5 bases short and J 0 bases short, with 7 bases between. This CDR3 has 13 amino acids. Here the CDR3 reads CASSPQSNYGYTF. In DNA, the CDR3 is TGTGCCAGCAGTCCACAGTCTAACTATGGCTACACCTTC.

CDR3 sequence reads: CATSRAGTYEQYF. The CDR3 region has the DNA TGTGCCACCTCACGGGCGGGTACCTACGAGCAGTACTTC. The chain links TRBV27 to TRBJ2-7; perhaps TRBD2 as D (5 bases). This CDR3 is 13 amino acids long. Germline V lookup: CDR1 MNHEY, CDR2 SMNVEV (reference sequence). With 10 bases removed from V and 2 bases from J, the gap between germline ends came to 15 bases.

The rearrangement links TRBV27 to TRBJ1-6; 9 nucleotides align to TRBD1. V was clipped by 6 bases and J by 8 bases; unmatched bases: 5. The V gene's germline CDR1 is MNHEY and CDR2 SMNVEV (reference sequence). This CDR3 is built from 14 residues. CDR3 sequence reads: CASRGQGIDSPLHF. CDR3 nucleotides: TGTGCCAGCAGAGGACAGGGGATCGATTCACCCCTCCACTTT.

This clonotype was seen more than once but under ten times. The chain joins TRBV6-1 to TRBJ2-1; 10 bases align to TRBD2. The V gene end was trimmed by 6 bases and the J gene end by 7 bases; junction bases not matched to a gene: 15. Germline V lookup: CDR1 MNHNS, CDR2 SASEGT. This CDR3 comprises 17 residues. The CDR3 region has the DNA TGTGCCAGCAGCCGCGCTGGGCTAGCGGGAGAAAATAATGAGCAGTTCTTC. Translation: CASSRAGLAGENNEQFF.

V usage is TRBV10-3 and J usage is TRBJ1-2; D gene uncertain. CDR1 and CDR2 from the germline V gene are ENHRY and SYGVKD. Deletions cut 6 bases from V and 3 bases from J, with 14 bases between. This CDR3 has 14 amino acids. The CDR3 DNA reads as TGTGCCATCAGCCGGGAAGACTTGCACTATGGCTACACCTTC. Translating gives CAISREDLHYGYTF.

The J gene is TRBJ2-5, the V gene TRBV5-1; 9 bases are shared with TRBD1. The germline gives CDR1 SGHRS, CDR2 YFSETQ. The J segment lost 5 bases and the V segment lost 5 bases, leaving 7 bases of the junction unmatched. The CDR3 is 14 residues long. CDR3 DNA: TGCGCCAGCAGGTCCACAGGGGGCCGGGAGACCCAGTACTTC. It yields the protein CASRSTGGRETQYF.

The chain combines TRBV3-1 with TRBJ2-4, with 14 bases lining up with TRBD2. TRBJ2-7 explains the end of the DNA better; the J call may be wrong. The germline gives CDR1 LGHDT, CDR2 YNNKEL (reference sequence). This CDR3 region has 18 residues. DNA of the CDR3: TGTGCCAGCAGCCAAGACCCTCGACTAGCGGGAGGGTCCCACGAGCAGTACTTC. It codes for CASSQDPRLAGGSHEQYF.

Turning to this clonotype: A much larger clone differs from this one at a single base, so this may be a read error. The chain joins TRBV20-1 to TRBJ1-6, with 8 bases identical to TRBD1. This CDR3 has 13 residues. Germline loops: CDR1 DFQATT, CDR2 SNEGSKA (reference sequence). The CDR3 here is CSALTGVGSPPHF. The DNA for the CDR3 is TGCAGTGCTCTGACAGGGGTAGGATCACCCCCCCACTTT.

The V call is TRBV20-1, the J call TRBJ2-1, with 10 bases matching TRBD1. The CDR3 consists of 15 residues. The germline CDR1 and CDR2 sequences are DFQATT and SNEGSKA (reference sequence). V lost 7 bases to trimming and J lost 5 bases; unmatched junction nucleotides: 11. The chain's CDR3 is CSGVLRDRGNNEQFF. CDR3 coding DNA: TGCAGTGGCGTGCTCCGGGACAGGGGTAACAATGAGCAGTTCTTC.